This T cell receptor (beta chain) originates from a study of preoperative IRX-2 immunotherapy in early breast cancer. The repertoire was sequenced with immunoSEQ multiplex PCR; TCRdb's copy has only in-frame clones and lacks some. The data contain 25,000 or so clones, 75% to 90% of them singletons. Germline loops: CDR1 SGHDN, CDR2 FVKESK. The ends were cut back, 0 bases at V and 0 bases at J, with 17 bases in the middle. CDR3 length: 18 residues. Sample treatment: preoperative locoregional IRX-2 cytokine immunotherapy. Patients received preoperative, locoregional IRX-2 cytokine immunotherapy in a phase Ib study.

The clonotype originates from a human donor with breast cancer. The chain recombines TRBV14 with TRBJ1-1; weak D call: TRBD1 (5 bases). The sequences come from tumor tissue, collected after IRX-2 immunotherapy. CDR3 in DNA: TGTGCCAGCAGCCAAGACCGATCGGGACTGAGAATGAACACTGAAGCTTTCTTT. This encodes CASSQDRSGLRMNTEAFF.